This is a list of T cell receptor beta chains from one sample in a study of regulatory T cells. Here immunoSEQ multiplex PCR was the method, and the copy in TCRdb shows in-frame clones only, minus some. The repertoire holds about 18,000 clones, 84% seen once, with 7.5% to 8.5% in the top ten. The sample taken for sequencing was conventional CD4+ T cells sorted from blood. Source of these receptors: a person aged 30-39 years with CD3G deficiency. Each CDR3 is given without its conserved first and last residue. Each record gives: V gene, J gene, CDR3 protein.

V: TRBV11-2
J: TRBJ1-1
CDR3: ASSRQGKTEAF

V: TRBV7-9
J: TRBJ1-2
CDR3: ASSLATGHVAGGYT

V: TRBV5-1
J: TRBJ2-7
CDR3: ASSLQMGDEQY

V: TRBV7-9
J: TRBJ2-3
CDR3: ASSFTGTGGTDTQY

V: TRBV6-1
J: TRBJ2-1
CDR3: ASSGQGLGYSEQF

V: TRBV10-3
J: TRBJ2-7
CDR3: AISELGGAYEQY

V: TRBV5-1
J: TRBJ1-2
CDR3: ASSVGTAVVPS

V: TRBV6-1
J: TRBJ2-3
CDR3: ASSEYRVRDTQY

V: TRBV7-6
J: TRBJ1-4
CDR3: ASSLGTGTNEKLF

V: TRBV19
J: TRBJ2-2
CDR3: ASSRTGYTGELF

V: TRBV28
J: TRBJ1-4
CDR3: ASSLGGREKLF

V: TRBV28
J: TRBJ2-7
CDR3: ASGVSGAPYEQY

V: TRBV11-2
J: TRBJ1-2
CDR3: ASSLAPGTGANYGYT

V: TRBV28
J: TRBJ2-7
CDR3: ASSSRGEAYEQY

V: TRBV6-5
J: TRBJ1-2
CDR3: ASSSFMGGWYGGYT

V: TRBV27
J: TRBJ2-1
CDR3: ASSPTSGSTYNEQF

V: TRBV7-2
J: TRBJ1-2
CDR3: ASSTRGQGYGYT

V: TRBV29-1
J: TRBJ1-2
CDR3: SVEKDYGYT

V: TRBV6-1
J: TRBJ2-1
CDR3: ASMSYNEQF

V: TRBV28
J: TRBJ2-7
CDR3: ASGGGTGRPYEQY

V: TRBV28
J: TRBJ2-7
CDR3: ASSSHPGGRPSYEQY

V: TRBV10-3
J: TRBJ1-1
CDR3: AIRDRSNTEAF

V: TRBV28
J: TRBJ2-7
CDR3: ASSRSGGNYEQY

V: TRBV5-1
J: TRBJ1-1
CDR3: ASSLVWSRDKSPGTEAF

V: TRBV5-1
J: TRBJ2-1
CDR3: ASSLGQAKYNEQF

V: TRBV28
J: TRBJ2-4
CDR3: ASSFLGLKNIQY

V: TRBV6-1
J: TRBJ2-7
CDR3: ASRTGLGAYEQY

V: TRBV7-8
J: TRBJ1-2
CDR3: ASSSILTRKTYGYT

V: TRBV28
J: TRBJ2-7
CDR3: ASSPLAGDVHEQY

V: TRBV7-8
J: TRBJ2-7
CDR3: ASTKGAGIYEQY

V: TRBV6-6
J: TRBJ2-1
CDR3: ASSYLAGFTEQF

V: TRBV6-1
J: TRBJ2-1
CDR3: ASSNPGLNEQF

V: TRBV7-9
J: TRBJ2-3
CDR3: ASSPPALGTQY

V: TRBV6-6
J: TRBJ1-2
CDR3: ASRDRAPRSGYT

V: TRBV5-1
J: TRBJ1-3
CDR3: ASSPDAYSGNTIY

V: TRBV19
J: TRBJ2-2
CDR3: ASSMNPRATGELF